The rows below give T cell receptor beta chains drawn from one sample of a study of blood T cell repertoires in COVID-19. Sequencing was performed with immunoSEQ multiplex PCR; in TCRdb, only in-frame clones are kept and a portion is missing. Of 70,000 to 90,000 clones in the sample, approximately 85% are singletons; the top ten hold 3.5% to 4%. Material for sequencing was peripheral blood. The receptors originated from a man between 60 and 75 years old with acute or convalescent COVID-19. Each CDR3 is given with its conserved first and last residue. D genes are given only for firm matches. Clone size is stated in some rows and not others, as once, few, many or a class when expanded.

CDR3aa	CDR3nt	j_gene	abundance	d_gene	v_gene
CASSLAPAQGYGYTF	TGTGCCAGCAGCTTAGCGCCGGCTCAGGGCTATGGCTACACCTTC	TRBJ1-2	NA	NA	TRBV7-6
CASSLLAFNTGELFF	TGCGCCAGCAGCTTGCTGGCTTTCAACACCGGGGAGCTGTTTTTT	TRBJ2-2	NA	NA	TRBV5-1
CASSLVQGWDTQYF	TGTGCCAGCAGCTTGGTTCAGGGGTGGGATACGCAGTATTTT	TRBJ2-3	NA	NA	TRBV5-4
CASSLGLAGGPGETQYF	TGTGCCAGCAGCTTAGGACTAGCGGGAGGGCCCGGTGAGACCCAGTACTTC	TRBJ2-5	NA	TRBD2	TRBV7-9
CASSLGDMGEQYF	TGTGCCAGCAGCTTAGGGGACATGGGCGAGCAGTACTTC	TRBJ2-7	NA	NA	TRBV7-9
CASSLGQSITEAFF	TGTGCCAGCAGCTTAGGACAGTCAATTACTGAAGCTTTCTTT	TRBJ1-1	NA	NA	TRBV11-3
CSVDGVGTDTQYF	TGCAGCGTTGACGGGGTCGGAACAGATACGCAGTATTTT	TRBJ2-3	NA	NA	TRBV29-1
CASSQTSGIGEQYF	TGTGCCAGCAGCCAGACTAGCGGGATAGGCGAGCAGTACTTC	TRBJ2-7	NA	TRBD2	TRBV6-2/TRBV6-3
CASSSGAYEQYF	TGTGCCAGCAGTTCGGGGGCCTACGAGCAGTACTTC	TRBJ2-7	NA	NA	TRBV12-3/TRBV12-4
CASSQVPGTGGQPQHF	TGCGCCAGCAGCCAAGTTCCCGGGACAGGGGGCCAGCCCCAGCATTTT	TRBJ1-5	NA	TRBD1	TRBV4-1
CASSSGRGGPADTQYF	TGTGCCAGCAGCTCTGGCCGGGGGGGCCCCGCAGATACGCAGTATTTT	TRBJ2-3	NA	TRBD2	TRBV7-2
CASSRGLAGVQGTGELFF	TGTGCCAGCAGTCGGGGACTAGCGGGGGTTCAAGGCACCGGGGAGCTGTTTTTT	TRBJ2-2	NA	TRBD2	TRBV6-2/TRBV6-3
CATSDLGDRPADTEAFF	TGTGCCACCAGTGATTTAGGAGACCGGCCCGCGGACACTGAAGCTTTCTTT	TRBJ1-1	NA	NA	TRBV24-1
CASSLVYRDEKLFF	TGTGCCAGCAGCTTGGTTTACAGGGATGAAAAACTGTTTTTT	TRBJ1-4	once	NA	TRBV5-5
CASSFAGPPYEQYF	TGTGCCAGCAGTTTCGCGGGACCACCCTACGAGCAGTACTTC	TRBJ2-7	once	NA	TRBV27
CASSPRGGKLFF	TGTGCCAGCAGCCCCCGGGGGGGTAAACTGTTTTTT	TRBJ1-4	once	NA	TRBV6-5
CASSSLQGDSNQPQHF	TGTGCCAGCTCATCTTTACAGGGCGATAGCAATCAGCCCCAGCATTTT	TRBJ1-5	NA	NA	TRBV18
CASSPPRVGAKNIQYF	TGTGCCAGCTCACCACCGAGGGTAGGGGCCAAAAACATTCAGTACTTC	TRBJ2-4	NA	NA	TRBV18
CASSPLRGGDYNEQFF	TGTGCCAGCTCACCACTGCGGGGGGGGGATTACAATGAGCAGTTCTTC	TRBJ2-1	NA	TRBD2	TRBV18
CASRVGQYTEAFF	TGTGCCAGCAGAGTGGGACAGTACACTGAAGCTTTCTTT	TRBJ1-1	NA	TRBD1	TRBV6-5
CASSLGYGGASYNEQFF	TGCGCCAGCAGCTTGGGTTACGGCGGGGCCTCCTACAATGAGCAGTTCTTC	TRBJ2-1	NA	NA	TRBV5-1
CASSGASFSLGADTQYF	TGTGCCAGCAGTGGGGCTAGCTTCTCCTTGGGCGCAGATACGCAGTATTTT	TRBJ2-3	NA	NA	TRBV2
CAWSVKGLAGDNEQFF	TGTGCCTGGAGTGTTAAGGGGCTAGCGGGTGACAATGAGCAGTTCTTC	TRBJ2-1	NA	TRBD2	TRBV30
CASSKFRGMDSPLHF	TGTGCCAGCAGTAAATTCAGGGGAATGGATTCACCCCTCCACTTT	TRBJ1-6	NA	NA	TRBV7-2
CASSLAGSGGYTF	TGTGCCAGCAGCTTAGCAGGATCGGGAGGCTACACCTTC	TRBJ1-2	few	NA	TRBV7-2
CASSLQGSQETQYF	TGCGCCAGCAGCTTACAGGGGAGTCAAGAGACCCAGTACTTC	TRBJ2-5	NA	TRBD1	TRBV5-1